Listed below are T cell receptor beta chains from one sample, sequenced in a study of cytomegalovirus exposure and HLA in healthy donors. Profiling relied on immunoSEQ multiplex PCR, and the TCRdb table lists in-frame clones only, not all of them. The sample yields around 140,000 clones, 80% seen once. What was sequenced was PBMCs. The receptors were sampled from a middle-aged man in good health and CMV-seronegative. CDR3s include the opening cysteine and the closing phenylalanine or tryptophan. Each record gives: CDR3 protein, CDR3 DNA, D gene, J gene, clone size, V gene. A D gene is named only where the DNA matches it firmly. A clone size is listed for some rows: how often the clone was seen (once, few, many), or a class if it is expanded.

CDR3 protein: CASSLGTGASAYEQYF
CDR3 DNA: TGCGCCAGCAGCTTGGGGACAGGGGCCTCGGCTTACGAGCAGTACTTC
D gene: TRBD1
J gene: TRBJ2-7
clone size: -
V gene: TRBV5-1

CDR3 protein: CASSLAVAGQGGEKLFF
CDR3 DNA: TGCGCCAGCAGCTTAGCGGTGGCCGGGCAGGGAGGCGAAAAACTGTTTTTT
D gene: -
J gene: TRBJ1-4
clone size: -
V gene: TRBV5-1

CDR3 protein: CASGRGSNYGYTF
CDR3 DNA: TGTGCCAGCGGTAGGGGGTCCAACTATGGCTACACCTTC
D gene: -
J gene: TRBJ1-2
clone size: few
V gene: TRBV5-8

CDR3 protein: CASSIPGLAGGQETQYF
CDR3 DNA: TGTGCCAGTAGTATCCCTGGACTAGCGGGGGGACAAGAGACCCAGTACTTC
D gene: TRBD2
J gene: TRBJ2-5
clone size: -
V gene: TRBV19

CDR3 protein: CATSRVSGQYNEQFF
CDR3 DNA: TGTGCCACCAGCAGAGTGTCAGGGCAGTACAATGAGCAGTTCTTC
D gene: -
J gene: TRBJ2-1
clone size: -
V gene: TRBV15

CDR3 protein: CASSVAGTGVTGELFF
CDR3 DNA: TGTGCCAGCAGCGTCGCCGGGACAGGGGTCACCGGGGAGCTGTTTTTT
D gene: TRBD1
J gene: TRBJ2-2
clone size: once
V gene: TRBV9

CDR3 protein: CASSESLSDEQYF
CDR3 DNA: TGCGCCAGCAGTGAGTCTCTGTCGGACGAGCAGTACTTC
D gene: -
J gene: TRBJ2-7
clone size: -
V gene: TRBV10-1

CDR3 protein: CASSLGTSVILYEQYF
CDR3 DNA: TGTGCCAGCAGCTTAGGGACTAGCGTAATCCTCTACGAGCAGTACTTC
D gene: TRBD2
J gene: TRBJ2-7
clone size: -
V gene: TRBV5-5

CDR3 protein: CASSDHRTGAYEQYF
CDR3 DNA: TGCGCCAGCAGTGATCATAGGACAGGGGCCTACGAGCAGTACTTC
D gene: TRBD1
J gene: TRBJ2-7
clone size: once
V gene: TRBV10-1

CDR3 protein: CASGLVGAVNTEAFF
CDR3 DNA: TGTGCTAGTGGTTTGGTAGGGGCTGTGAACACTGAAGCTTTCTTT
D gene: -
J gene: TRBJ1-1
clone size: -
V gene: TRBV12-5

CDR3 protein: CASSQAPEAFF
CDR3 DNA: TGTGCCAGCAGTCAGGCTCCTGAAGCTTTCTTT
D gene: -
J gene: TRBJ1-1
clone size: -
V gene: TRBV7-9

CDR3 protein: CASSVLAGGPGELFF
CDR3 DNA: TGTGCCAGCAGTGTCCTAGCGGGGGGGCCCGGGGAGCTGTTTTTT
D gene: TRBD2
J gene: TRBJ2-2
clone size: -
V gene: TRBV2

CDR3 protein: CASSYPQGEAFF
CDR3 DNA: TGTGCCAGCAGTTACCCACAGGGGGAAGCTTTCTTT
D gene: TRBD1
J gene: TRBJ1-1
clone size: -
V gene: TRBV6-5

CDR3 protein: CSAQTGNTIYF
CDR3 DNA: TGCAGTGCCCAGACAGGGAACACCATATATTTT
D gene: TRBD1
J gene: TRBJ1-3
clone size: -
V gene: TRBV20-1

CDR3 protein: CASSPGTGTGNTIYF
CDR3 DNA: TGCGCCAGCAGCCCCGGGACAGGGACTGGAAACACCATATATTTT
D gene: TRBD1
J gene: TRBJ1-3
clone size: -
V gene: TRBV5-1

CDR3 protein: CAISPGQGARYEQYF
CDR3 DNA: TGTGCCATCAGTCCGGGACAGGGGGCGAGGTACGAGCAGTACTTC
D gene: TRBD1
J gene: TRBJ2-7
clone size: few
V gene: TRBV10-3

CDR3 protein: CASSLSIGTGKNEQFF
CDR3 DNA: TGTGCCAGCAGTTTATCGATCGGCACAGGGAAAAATGAGCAGTTCTTC
D gene: -
J gene: TRBJ2-1
clone size: -
V gene: TRBV27

CDR3 protein: CASSSSGELFF
CDR3 DNA: TGCGCCAGCAGCTCCTCCGGGGAGCTGTTTTTT
D gene: -
J gene: TRBJ2-2
clone size: -
V gene: TRBV5-1

CDR3 protein: CASSLFSGSRNEQFF
CDR3 DNA: TGTGCCAGCAGCCTCTTTTCGGGGTCGCGGAATGAGCAGTTCTTC
D gene: -
J gene: TRBJ2-1
clone size: -
V gene: TRBV6-5

CDR3 protein: CATAAPGDRNTGELFF
CDR3 DNA: TGTGCCACCGCGGCACCCGGTGACAGGAACACCGGGGAGCTGTTTTTT
D gene: -
J gene: TRBJ2-2
clone size: -
V gene: TRBV18

CDR3 protein: CSVGDRGNSNQPQHF
CDR3 DNA: TGCAGCGTTGGGGACAGGGGAAATAGCAATCAGCCCCAGCATTTT
D gene: TRBD1
J gene: TRBJ1-5
clone size: few
V gene: TRBV29-1

CDR3 protein: CASSSSNRQDSPLHF
CDR3 DNA: TGTGCCAGCAGCTCCTCGAACAGACAAGATTCACCCCTCCACTTT
D gene: -
J gene: TRBJ1-6
clone size: -
V gene: TRBV7-3

CDR3 protein: CASSLGGTDNQPQHF
CDR3 DNA: TGCGCCAGCAGCTTGGGCGGGACAGACAATCAGCCCCAGCATTTT
D gene: TRBD1
J gene: TRBJ1-5
clone size: -
V gene: TRBV5-1

CDR3 protein: CASGGQGLLNTEAFF
CDR3 DNA: TGTGCCAGCGGGGGACAGGGGTTATTGAACACTGAAGCTTTCTTT
D gene: TRBD1
J gene: TRBJ1-1
clone size: -
V gene: TRBV6-1

CDR3 protein: CASSSFFGELFF
CDR3 DNA: TGTGCCAGCAGTTCCTTTTTCGGGGAGCTGTTTTTT
D gene: -
J gene: TRBJ2-2
clone size: -
V gene: TRBV6-5

CDR3 protein: CASKGPLAREQYF
CDR3 DNA: TGTGCCAGCAAAGGCCCCTTGGCGAGGGAGCAGTACTTC
D gene: -
J gene: TRBJ2-7
clone size: once
V gene: TRBV28

CDR3 protein: CASRVTPSGAYEQYF
CDR3 DNA: TGTGCCAGCAGGGTTACCCCTAGCGGGGCCTACGAGCAGTACTTC
D gene: TRBD2
J gene: TRBJ2-7
clone size: -
V gene: TRBV6-1

CDR3 protein: CASSGGSPNEQYF
CDR3 DNA: TGTGCCAGCAGCGGAGGGTCCCCTAACGAGCAGTACTTC
D gene: -
J gene: TRBJ2-7
clone size: once
V gene: TRBV9

CDR3 protein: CASSLDQGDEKLFF
CDR3 DNA: TGTGCCAGCAGCTTAGACCAGGGGGACGAAAAACTGTTTTTT
D gene: TRBD1
J gene: TRBJ1-4
clone size: -
V gene: TRBV7-8

CDR3 protein: CASSLPTSSTDTQYF
CDR3 DNA: TGTGCCAGCAGTCTACCAACCTCTAGCACAGATACGCAGTATTTT
D gene: -
J gene: TRBJ2-3
clone size: -
V gene: TRBV28

CDR3 protein: CASSLGGQQETQYF
CDR3 DNA: TGTGCCAGCAGCTTAGGGGGGCAGCAAGAGACCCAGTACTTC
D gene: -
J gene: TRBJ2-5
clone size: -
V gene: TRBV7-9

CDR3 protein: CASGYSVGSGELFF
CDR3 DNA: TGTGCTAGTGGGTACAGCGTGGGGAGCGGGGAGCTGTTTTTT
D gene: -
J gene: TRBJ2-2
clone size: -
V gene: TRBV12-5

CDR3 protein: CASSSPSRDRGHEQYF
CDR3 DNA: TGTGCCAGCAGTTCCCCCTCCCGGGACAGGGGCCACGAGCAGTACTTC
D gene: TRBD1
J gene: TRBJ2-7
clone size: -
V gene: TRBV27

CDR3 protein: CSVEGAGKNEQYF
CDR3 DNA: TGCAGCGTTGAAGGGGCAGGGAAAAACGAGCAGTACTTC
D gene: -
J gene: TRBJ2-7
clone size: -
V gene: TRBV29-1

CDR3 protein: CASRPGSPGELFF
CDR3 DNA: TGTGCCAGCAGACCGGGTTCCCCCGGGGAGCTGTTTTTT
D gene: -
J gene: TRBJ2-2
clone size: -
V gene: TRBV28

CDR3 protein: CASSLDQGLGNQPQHF
CDR3 DNA: TGTGCCAGCAGCTTAGATCAGGGGCTGGGCAATCAGCCCCAGCATTTT
D gene: -
J gene: TRBJ1-5
clone size: -
V gene: TRBV11-2